This TCR beta chain was sequenced during a study of spatial heterogeneity in lung cancer. TCRdb used MiXCR to reprocess the 5' RACE reads, holding one entry per CDR3 protein. This sample has roughly 80,000 distinct CDR3 sequences, with 8% found just once. Time point in this sample: sample taken at primary tumor resection. Tumor, nontumor lung or frozen PBMC supplied whole RNA, sequenced without sorting. Germline lookup yields CDR1 MGHRA and CDR2 YSYEKL. Trimming removed 0 bases at V and 2 bases at J, with 11 bases between. CDR3 length equals 15 residues. This receptor was identified in a male donor with early-stage non-small cell lung cancer. The sequenced sample was PBMCs, obtained at surgery. This chain joins TRBV4-1 and TRBJ2-7; D unresolved. The CDR3 loop is CASSQEAIGPYEQYF. The CDR3 coding sequence is TGCGCCAGCAGCCAAGAGGCTATTGGGCCCTACGAGCAGTACTTC.